Below, 15 T cell receptor beta chains from the same sample are listed, as sequenced in a study of graft-versus-host responses after intestinal transplantation. Assay used: immunoSEQ multiplex PCR; TCRdb lists only in-frame clones, some missing. The sample lists more than 85,000 clones; roughly 80% were seen once. No antigens are known for them. Sequenced material: unstimulated CD4+ T cells sorted from spleen or lymph node cells, taken before intestinal transplant. Receptors originate from a human donor who received an intestinal transplant.

A word on this clone: At one end the junction does not follow the germline gene, possibly because of a read error. V is TRBV7-9 and J is TRBJ2-3; 10 bases are a match to TRBD1. Germline CDR1 SEHNR, CDR2 FQNEAQ (reference sequence). The CDR3 contains 13 residues. CDR3 protein: CASSPIRDRGTNF. CDR3 in DNA: TGTGCCAGCAGCCCTATCAGGGACAGGGGAACGAATTTT.

The J gene is TRBJ2-3, the V gene TRBV18; no clear D. The CDR3 loop spans 12 amino acids. CDR1 and CDR2 from the germline V gene are KGHSH and LQKENI. Trimming removed 4 bases at V and 6 bases at J, with 8 bases between. CDR3 DNA: TGTGCCAGCTCACGTCTCGGGGATACGCAGTATTTT. Protein: CASSRLGDTQYF. The full variable domain, completed using reference TRBV18 and TRBJ2-3, is NAGVMQNPRHLVRRRGQEARLRCSPMKGHSHVYWYRQLPEEGLKFMVYLQKENIIDESGMPKERFSAEFPKEGPSILRIQQVVRGDSAAYFCASSRLGDTQYFGPGTRLTVL.

The rearrangement links TRBV7-3 to TRBJ2-7; possibly TRBD2 for D (7 bases). V was clipped by 4 bases and J by 6 bases, with 16 bases between them. This CDR3 is 14 amino acids long. Germline CDR1 and CDR2: SGHTA and FQGTGA. The DNA of the CDR3 is TGTGCCAGCAGCTCCGGGGGCGGGAGCCGCGAGCAGTACTTC. Residues: CASSSGGGSREQYF.

This clone was observed a single time. The rearrangement joins TRBV30 to TRBJ1-6; D is possibly TRBD1 (5 bases). The CDR3 length is 14 residues. The germline CDR1 and CDR2 sequences are GTSNPN and SVGIG (reference sequence). The V end lost 5 bases, the J end lost 9 bases, and 17 bases lay between the germline ends. The CDR3 nucleotides are TGTGCCTGGGGGCTTGACGGGACTTCTTCACCCCTCCACTTT. It is translated as CAWGLDGTSSPLHF.

CDR3 DNA sequence: TGTGCCAGCAGCCCCGGGAGGGCCACCTACAATGAGCAGTTCTTC. Protein product: CASSPGRATYNEQFF. The chain recombines TRBV7-2 with TRBJ2-1; 8 bases agree with TRBD2. This CDR3 region has 15 residues. V dropped 5 bases and J dropped 2; count of bases not matched to a gene: 5. Germline V lookup: CDR1 SGHTA, CDR2 FQGNSA.

The chain uses TRBV4-2 and TRBJ1-2; TRBD1 is a possible D gene (5 bases). The CDR3 has 14 amino acids. The V end was cut by 1 base, the J end by 4 bases, with 10 bases between. The germline V gene has CDR1 LGHNA and CDR2 YNFKEQ. The CDR3 sequence: CASSQGAGSYGYTF. The CDR3 DNA reads TGTGCCAGCAGCCAAGGGGCAGGGTCCTATGGCTACACCTTC.

This chain joins TRBV5-1 and TRBJ2-6; 9 positions agree with TRBD1. V lost 0 bases to trimming and J lost 4 bases; unmatched junction nucleotides: 2. In germline, CDR1 is SGHRS, CDR2 YFSETQ. The CDR3 is made up of 16 amino acids. CDR3 sequence: CASSLVGQGGANVLTF. CDR3 sequence (DNA): TGCGCCAGCAGCTTGGTTGGACAGGGGGGGGCCAACGTCCTGACTTTC. Together with reference TRBV5-1 and TRBJ2-6, the CDR3 gives the full variable domain: KAGVTQTPRYLIKTRGQQVTLSCSPISGHRSVSWYQQTPGQGLQFLFEYFSETQRNKGNFPGRFSGRQFSNSRSEMNVSTLELGDSALYLCASSLVGQGGANVLTFGAGSRLTVL.

The genes are TRBV27 and TRBJ2-5; perhaps TRBD1 as D (6 bases). CDR3 length equals 13 residues. The V and J ends lost 2 bases and 5 bases respectively, with 9 bases between them. Germline V gives CDR1 MNHEY, CDR2 SMNVEV (reference sequence). The CDR3 reads CASSLRQGETQYF. The CDR3 DNA reads TGTGCCAGCAGTTTACGGCAGGGGGAGACCCAGTACTTC.

The chain carries TRBV2 and TRBJ2-7; weak D call: TRBD1 (5 bases). Germline CDR1 and CDR2: SNHLY and FYNNEI. There are 12 residues in the CDR3. With 5 bases removed from V and 3 bases from J, the gap between germline ends came to 8 bases. The CDR3 here is CASSRQGYEQYF. The DNA for the CDR3 is TGTGCCAGCAGTCGGCAGGGCTACGAGCAGTACTTC.

The chain joins TRBV2 to TRBJ2-5; TRBD2 matches 8 bases. Germline CDR1 is SNHLY and CDR2 is FYNNEI. The CDR3 contains 15 residues. V trimming: 8 bases; J trimming: 4 bases; junction bases outside the gene matches: 12. The CDR3 spells CASGREGLGGETQYF. The CDR3 DNA sequence: TGTGCCAGCGGCCGGGAGGGCCTCGGGGGAGAGACCCAGTACTTC.

This chain links TRBV7-3 with TRBJ2-1, with D unresolved. V was cut by 2 bases and J by 0 bases, with 11 bases left in between. Germline CDR1 and CDR2: SGHTA and FQGTGA. This CDR3 has 16 residues. CDR3 DNA: TGTGCCAGCAGCTTAGCGGCGGATAGCTCCTACAATGAGCAGTTCTTC. It translates to CASSLAADSSYNEQFF.

The chain joins TRBV5-1 to TRBJ2-2, with TRBD1 matching 10 bases. V shed 4 bases, J shed 6 bases, and the junction held 9 bases outside the gene matches. Germline V lookup: CDR1 SGHRS, CDR2 YFSETQ. CDR3 length: 16 amino acids. The CDR3 sequence: CASSLGDRGGAGELFF. The CDR3 DNA reads TGCGCCAGCAGCCTTGGGGACAGGGGTGGTGCCGGGGAGCTGTTTTTT.

This chain's CDR3 is CATSRDLGAGTDTQYF. The CDR3 bases are TGTGCCACCAGCAGAGATTTAGGAGCGGGCACAGATACGCAGTATTTT. The chain carries TRBV15 and TRBJ2-3, with D possibly being TRBD2 (5 bases). The CDR3 covers 16 residues. V shed 0 bases and J shed 1 base, with 11 bases lying between them. Per germline, CDR1 LNHNV and CDR2 YYDKDF (reference sequence).

CDR3 DNA sequence: TGTGCCGGGGGGGGGAACACTGAAGCTTTCTTT. This translates into CAGGGNTEAFF. The rearrangement joins TRBV30 to TRBJ1-1; D possibly corresponds to TRBD1 (5 bases). Germline values: CDR1 GTSNPN, CDR2 SVGIG (reference sequence). The V end lost 8 bases, the J end lost 1 base, and 8 bases lay between the germline ends. CDR3 length: 11 residues.

The table lists this clone with a count of one. The V and J genes are TRBV10-3 and TRBJ2-5; D is undetermined. The ends were cut back, 7 bases at V and 4 bases at J, with 4 bases in the middle. CDR1 and CDR2 from the germline V gene are ENHRY and SYGVKD. This CDR3 has 10 amino acids. The CDR3 DNA is TGTGCCATCACGGGAGAGACCCAGTACTTC. Protein product: CAITGETQYF.